Sequencing of this T cell receptor beta chain was carried out in a study of cytomegalovirus exposure and HLA in healthy donors. Study results and limitations: Generally TCR sequences proved uncommon, though certain public TCRs appeared in numerous donors. TCR beta chain V- and J-gene trimming was linked, in a later analysis, to a missense variant in DCLRE1C. It was shown in a later analysis that HLA-associated TCR beta chains were more clonally expanded than other, equally common chains. A prior analysis recorded that most TCR beta V segments were productive about 90% or about 30% of the time.

V was shortened by 3 bases and J by 1 base, with 6 bases between the two germline ends. This CDR3 is 13 amino acids long. Germline values: CDR1 MNHEY, CDR2 SMNVEV (reference sequence). In this sample, this clone turned up once. Its target is unknown. Researchers ran the PCR with 60 Vbeta and 13 Jbeta primers. Sequencing used immunoSEQ multiplex PCR; TCRdb keeps in-frame clones, though not all of them. The table lists 130,000 or so clones, under 90% of them singletons. The sequenced sample consisted of PBMCs. This clonotype was obtained from a middle-aged woman in good health and CMV-seronegative. The chain carries TRBV27 and TRBJ1-1; D not certain. CDR3 DNA: TGTGCCAGCAGTTTTCAATCGAACACTGAAGCTTTCTTT. Translating gives CASSFQSNTEAFF.